The clone carrying this T cell receptor (delta chain) has at least ten counts. The protein in TCRdb stems from a much larger clone and differs at residue 12 from this DNA's translation, likely a read error; here the protein is translated from the DNA. This sample stems from a study of γδ T cells in repeated Plasmodium falciparum infection. Flow sorting of PBMC yielded separate Vgamma9/Vdelta2+ and Vdelta2-negative gammadelta T cell populations for bulk repertoire analysis. CDR1 TSWWSYY and CDR2 QGS come from the germline V gene. V lost 0 bases to trimming and J lost 8 bases, with 22 bases between them. This CDR3 is 17 amino acids long. TCRdb processed the multiplex PCR reads again with the CATT caller. The sample holds around 50,000 delta-chain clones, around 1.5% seen once.

This clonotype was sampled from a pool of human donors (malaria-infected and uninfected, not separated). The gene calls are TRDV1 and TRDJ1; possible D gene TRDD3, 5 bases. Sequenced: gamma-delta T cells from blood. CDR3 protein: CALGELERAGEARKLIF. DNA of the CDR3: TGTGCTCTTGGGGAACTTGAAAGAGCCGGGGAAGCACGAAAACTCATCTTT.